Below are 3 T cell receptor beta chains sequenced from a single sample in a study of cytomegalovirus exposure and HLA in healthy donors (dated by TCRdb to about 2017). Receptor libraries were prepared by the immunoSEQ multiplex PCR assay. For the multiplex PCR, a mixture combining 60 forward primers for TCR Vbeta segments and 13 reverse primers for TCR Jbeta segments was used. TCRdb's version of the immuneACCESS table is confined to in-frame rearrangements and falls short of the full clone set. An unresolved V gene accounts for under half of the shortfall where checked; the remainder is of unknown origin. In all, the sample holds fewer than 250,000 clones, and roughly nine tenths of those were seen once. Roughly 0.98% of the sample belongs to the ten largest clones. What was sequenced was PBMCs. The receptors derive from a boy aged 2 to 10 in good health and CMV-seronegative.

The chain uses TRBV19 and TRBJ2-3, with D possibly TRBD1 on 5 matching bases. Per germline, CDR1 LNHDA and CDR2 SQIVND (reference sequence). Deletions cut 1 base from V and 1 base from J, with 12 bases between. The CDR3 is 16 amino acids. CDR3 region: CASSIGGTVGTDTQYF. The CDR3 DNA is TGTGCCAGTAGTATAGGGGGCACCGTCGGCACAGATACGCAGTATTTT.

J is TRBJ1-6 and V is TRBV28, with TRBD1 matching over 9 bases. This CDR3 region has 17 residues. V gave up 5 bases and J gave up 6 bases; unmatched junction bases: 11. The germline V gene encodes CDR1 MDHEN and CDR2 SYDVKM. The CDR3 loop reads CASSPSTGGVGNSPLHF. The CDR3 DNA reads TGTGCCAGCAGTCCCTCTACAGGGGGCGTAGGTAATTCACCCCTCCACTTT.

The chain employs TRBV5-4 and TRBJ2-6; a weak D match, TRBD1 (6 bases). Between the trimmed V and J ends, which lost 2 bases and 0 bases, there was a span of 12 bases. This CDR3 region has 17 residues. The germline V gene encodes CDR1 SGHNT and CDR2 YYREEE (reference sequence). The CDR3 region has the DNA TGTGCCAGCAGCTTAGGGACACCCTACTCTGGGGCCAACGTCCTGACTTTC. Protein: CASSLGTPYSGANVLTF.